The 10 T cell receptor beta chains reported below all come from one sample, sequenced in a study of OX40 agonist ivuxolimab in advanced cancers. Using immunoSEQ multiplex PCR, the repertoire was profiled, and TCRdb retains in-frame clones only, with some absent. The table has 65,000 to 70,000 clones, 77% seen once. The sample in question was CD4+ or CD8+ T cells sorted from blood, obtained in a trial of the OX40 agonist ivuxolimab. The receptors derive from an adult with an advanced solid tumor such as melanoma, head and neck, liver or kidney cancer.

The CDR3 sequence is CASSLSALSTDTQYF. Here the CDR3 DNA reads TGTGCCAGCAGTTTATCGGCCCTTAGCACAGATACGCAGTATTTT. The chain recombines TRBV27 with TRBJ2-3; no clear D gene. The V gene's germline CDR1 is MNHEY and CDR2 SMNVEV (reference sequence). The V gene lost 0 bases and the J gene lost 0 bases, with 7 bases spanning the gap. The CDR3 runs 15 residues.

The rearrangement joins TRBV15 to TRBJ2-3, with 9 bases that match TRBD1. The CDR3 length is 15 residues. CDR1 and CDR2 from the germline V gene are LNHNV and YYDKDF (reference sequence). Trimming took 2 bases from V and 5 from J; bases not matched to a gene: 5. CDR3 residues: CATSRRDRVVDTQYF. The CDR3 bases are TGTGCCACCAGCAGAAGGGACAGGGTTGTAGATACGCAGTATTTT.

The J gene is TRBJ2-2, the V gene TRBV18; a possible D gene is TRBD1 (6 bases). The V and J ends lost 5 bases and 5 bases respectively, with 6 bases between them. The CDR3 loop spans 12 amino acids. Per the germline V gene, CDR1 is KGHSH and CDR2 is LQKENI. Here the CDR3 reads CASSTGTGELFF. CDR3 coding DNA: TGTGCCAGCTCAACAGGGACCGGGGAGCTGTTTTTT.

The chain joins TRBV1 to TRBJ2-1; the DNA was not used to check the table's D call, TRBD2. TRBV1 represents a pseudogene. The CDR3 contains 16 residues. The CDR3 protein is CTSSPAHSGSCPEQFF. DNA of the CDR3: TGCACCAGCAGCCCGGCTCATAGCGGGAGTTGTCCTGAGCAGTTCTTC.

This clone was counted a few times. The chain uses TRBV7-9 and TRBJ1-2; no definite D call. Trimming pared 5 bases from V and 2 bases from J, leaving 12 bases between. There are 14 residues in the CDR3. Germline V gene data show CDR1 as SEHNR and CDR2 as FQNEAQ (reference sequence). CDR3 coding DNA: TGTGCCAGCAGCGCCAGGACTGGAAACTATGGCTACACCTTC. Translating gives CASSARTGNYGYTF.

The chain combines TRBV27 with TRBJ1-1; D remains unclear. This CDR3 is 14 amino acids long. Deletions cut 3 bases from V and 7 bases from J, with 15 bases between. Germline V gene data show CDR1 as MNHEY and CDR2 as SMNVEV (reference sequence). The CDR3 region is CASSLGWPAGEAFF. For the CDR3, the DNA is TGTGCCAGCAGTTTGGGATGGCCGGCCGGTGAAGCTTTCTTT.

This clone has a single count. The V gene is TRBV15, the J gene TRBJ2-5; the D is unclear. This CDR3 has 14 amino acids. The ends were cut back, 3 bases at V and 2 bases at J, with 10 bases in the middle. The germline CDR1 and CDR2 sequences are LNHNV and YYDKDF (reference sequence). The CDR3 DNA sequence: TGTGCCACCAGCAGGTTCGGTATTCAAGAGACCCAGTACTTC. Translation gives CATSRFGIQETQYF. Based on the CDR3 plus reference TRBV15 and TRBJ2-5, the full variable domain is DAMVIQNPRYQVTQFGKPVTLSCSQTLNHNVMYWYQQKSSQAPKLLFHYYDKDFNNEADTPDNFQSRRPNTSFCFLDIRSPGLGDTAMYLCATSRFGIQETQYFGPGTRLLVL.

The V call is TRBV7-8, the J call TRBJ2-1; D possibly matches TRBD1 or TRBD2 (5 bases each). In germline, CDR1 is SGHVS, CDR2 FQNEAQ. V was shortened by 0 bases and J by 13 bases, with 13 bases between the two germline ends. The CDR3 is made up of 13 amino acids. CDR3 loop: CASSLALGDLQFF. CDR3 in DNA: TGTGCCAGCAGCTTAGCGCTGGGGGACCTACAGTTCTTC.

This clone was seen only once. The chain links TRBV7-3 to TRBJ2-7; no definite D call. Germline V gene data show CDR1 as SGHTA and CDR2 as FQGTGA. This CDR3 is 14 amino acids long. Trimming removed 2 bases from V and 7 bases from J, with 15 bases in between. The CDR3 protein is CASSLLGPAEEQYF. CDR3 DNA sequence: TGTGCCAGCAGCTTACTCGGGCCAGCCGAGGAGCAGTACTTC.

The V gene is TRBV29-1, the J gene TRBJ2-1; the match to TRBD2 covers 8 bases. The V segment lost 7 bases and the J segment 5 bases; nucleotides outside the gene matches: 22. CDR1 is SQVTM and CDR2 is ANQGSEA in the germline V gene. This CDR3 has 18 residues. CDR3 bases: TGCAGCGACCGGCCACCAAAGTCCGGGACTAGGGGTGACAATGAGCAGTTCTTC. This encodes CSDRPPKSGTRGDNEQFF.